This T cell receptor beta chain was profiled in a study of metastatic and nonmetastatic thyroid tumors. Overall study context: Where malignant and benign thyroid patients were concerned, repertoires were compared across blood and tumor or nodule tissue.

TCRdb re-called clones via MiXCR from the PCR reads. In the table there are roughly 63,000 clones, roughly 16% of which are singletons. This clone was seen at least ten times. Among the patients, none had received any treatment before thyroid surgery. Germline V gene data show CDR1 as SEHNR and CDR2 as FQNEAQ (reference sequence). Unmatched junction bases numbered 4, after V lost 1 base and J lost 2 bases. This CDR3 spans 18 amino acids. The TCR originated in a male donor with papillary thyroid cancer or a benign thyroid nodule (not recorded which). Some clones in this sample may be carry-over from other donors' samples. V is TRBV7-9 and J is TRBJ2-3; 15 bases align to TRBD2. The sample comprised blood. This CDR3 reads CASSLDGTSGGLTDTQYF. CDR3 bases: TGTGCCAGCAGCTTAGACGGGACTAGCGGGGGGCTCACAGATACGCAGTATTTT.